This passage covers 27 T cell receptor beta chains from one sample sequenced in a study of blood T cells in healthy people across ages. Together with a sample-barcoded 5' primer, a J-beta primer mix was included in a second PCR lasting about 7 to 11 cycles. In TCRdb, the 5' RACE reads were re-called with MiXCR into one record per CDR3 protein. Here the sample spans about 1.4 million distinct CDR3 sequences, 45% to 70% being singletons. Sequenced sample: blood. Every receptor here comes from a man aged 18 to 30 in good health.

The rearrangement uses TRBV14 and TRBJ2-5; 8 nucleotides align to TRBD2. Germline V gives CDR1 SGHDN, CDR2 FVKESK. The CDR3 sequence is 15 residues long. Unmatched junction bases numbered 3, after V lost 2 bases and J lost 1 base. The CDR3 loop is CASSQLSGSQETQYF. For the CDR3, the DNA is TGTGCCAGCAGCCAACTGAGCGGGAGCCAAGAGACCCAGTACTTC.

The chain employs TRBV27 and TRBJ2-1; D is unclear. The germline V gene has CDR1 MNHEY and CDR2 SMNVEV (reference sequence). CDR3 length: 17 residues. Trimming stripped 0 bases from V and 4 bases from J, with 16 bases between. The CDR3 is CASSLSGTRTEYNEQFF. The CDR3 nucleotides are TGTGCCAGCAGTTTATCGGGAACACGGACGGAATACAATGAGCAGTTCTTC.

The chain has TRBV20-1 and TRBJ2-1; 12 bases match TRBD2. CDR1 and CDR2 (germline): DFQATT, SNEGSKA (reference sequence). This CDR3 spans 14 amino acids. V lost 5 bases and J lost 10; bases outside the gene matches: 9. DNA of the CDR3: TGCAGTGCTCCCCGACTAGCGGGAGCCCGGGAGCAGTTCTTC. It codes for CSAPRLAGAREQFF.

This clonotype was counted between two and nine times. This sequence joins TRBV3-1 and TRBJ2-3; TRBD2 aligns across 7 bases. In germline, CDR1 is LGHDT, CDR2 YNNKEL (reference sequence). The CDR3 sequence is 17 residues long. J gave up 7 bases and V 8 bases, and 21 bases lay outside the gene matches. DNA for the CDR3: TGTGCCAGCTCTCCCGGGACTACGAGGCCCGGCATCCATACGCAGTATTTT. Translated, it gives CASSPGTTRPGIHTQYF.

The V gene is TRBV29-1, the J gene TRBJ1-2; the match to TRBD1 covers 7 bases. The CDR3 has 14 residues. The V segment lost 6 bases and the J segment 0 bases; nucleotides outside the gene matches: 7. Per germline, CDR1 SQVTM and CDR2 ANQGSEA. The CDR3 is CSVNGQDTNYGYTF. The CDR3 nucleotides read TGCAGCGTGAATGGACAGGACACTAACTATGGCTACACCTTC.

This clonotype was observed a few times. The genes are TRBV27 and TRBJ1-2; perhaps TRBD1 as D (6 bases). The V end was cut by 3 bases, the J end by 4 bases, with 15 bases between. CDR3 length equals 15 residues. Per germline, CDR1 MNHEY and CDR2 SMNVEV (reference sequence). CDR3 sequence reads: CASSFGGLQGYGYTF. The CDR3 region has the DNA TGTGCCAGCAGTTTTGGGGGGCTCCAGGGCTATGGCTACACCTTC.

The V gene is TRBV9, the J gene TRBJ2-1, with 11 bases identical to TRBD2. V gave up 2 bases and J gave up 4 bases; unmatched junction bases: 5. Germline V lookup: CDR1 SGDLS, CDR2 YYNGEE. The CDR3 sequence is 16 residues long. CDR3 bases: TGTGCCAGCAGCGTTAGCGGGAGGGCCGATTACAATGAGCAGTTCTTC. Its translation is CASSVSGRADYNEQFF.

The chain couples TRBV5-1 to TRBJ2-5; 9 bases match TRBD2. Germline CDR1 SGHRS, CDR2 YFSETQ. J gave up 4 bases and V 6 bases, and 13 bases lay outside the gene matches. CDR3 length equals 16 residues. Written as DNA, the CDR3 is TGCGCCAGCACTACCGGGACTAGCAACAGAGGAGAGACCCAGTACTTC. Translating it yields CASTTGTSNRGETQYF.

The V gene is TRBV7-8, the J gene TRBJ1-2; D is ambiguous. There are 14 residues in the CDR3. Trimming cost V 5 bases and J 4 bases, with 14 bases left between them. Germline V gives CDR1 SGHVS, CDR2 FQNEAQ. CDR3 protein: CASSPQTGLYGYTF. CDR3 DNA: TGTGCCAGCAGCCCGCAGACCGGGCTCTATGGCTACACCTTC.

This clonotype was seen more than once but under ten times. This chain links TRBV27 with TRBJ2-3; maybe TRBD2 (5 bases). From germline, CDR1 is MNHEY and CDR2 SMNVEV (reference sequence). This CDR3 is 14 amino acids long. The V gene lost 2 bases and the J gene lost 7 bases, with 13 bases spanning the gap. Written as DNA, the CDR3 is TGTGCCAGCAGTTTAGAGGGAGTTGTAAATACGCAGTATTTT. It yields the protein CASSLEGVVNTQYF.

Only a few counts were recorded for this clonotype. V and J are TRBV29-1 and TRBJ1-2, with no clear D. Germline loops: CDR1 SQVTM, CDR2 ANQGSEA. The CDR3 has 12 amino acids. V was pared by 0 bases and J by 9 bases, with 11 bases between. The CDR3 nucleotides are TGCAGCGTTGAAGAGAGGTCCCTGCGCTACACCTTC. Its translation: CSVEERSLRYTF.

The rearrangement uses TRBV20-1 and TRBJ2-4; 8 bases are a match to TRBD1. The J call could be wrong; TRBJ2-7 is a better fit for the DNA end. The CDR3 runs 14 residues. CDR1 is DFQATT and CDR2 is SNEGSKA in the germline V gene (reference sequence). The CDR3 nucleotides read TGCAGTGTTGAGGGGGCGACAGGGGCTGACGAGCAGTACTTC. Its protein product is CSVEGATGADEQYF.

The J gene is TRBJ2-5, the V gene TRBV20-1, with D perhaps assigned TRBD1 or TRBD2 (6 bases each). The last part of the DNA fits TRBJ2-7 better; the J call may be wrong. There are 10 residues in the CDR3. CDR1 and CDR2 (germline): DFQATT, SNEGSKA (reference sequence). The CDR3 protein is CSVRGVEQYF. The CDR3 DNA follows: TGCAGTGTAAGGGGGGTCGAGCAGTACTTC.

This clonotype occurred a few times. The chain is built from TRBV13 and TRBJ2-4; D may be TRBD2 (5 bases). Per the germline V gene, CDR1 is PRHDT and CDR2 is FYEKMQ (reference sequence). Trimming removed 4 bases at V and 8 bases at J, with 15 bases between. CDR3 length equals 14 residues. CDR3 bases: TGTGCCAGCAGCTCCCCCACCGGGGTGGACATTCAGTACTTC. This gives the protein CASSSPTGVDIQYF.

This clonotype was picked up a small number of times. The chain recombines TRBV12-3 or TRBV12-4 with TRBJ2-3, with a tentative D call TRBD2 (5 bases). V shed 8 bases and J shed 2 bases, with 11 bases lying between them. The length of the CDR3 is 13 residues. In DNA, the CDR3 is TGTGCCAGCGTCGGGGAGTACACAGATACGCAGTATTTT. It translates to CASVGEYTDTQYF.

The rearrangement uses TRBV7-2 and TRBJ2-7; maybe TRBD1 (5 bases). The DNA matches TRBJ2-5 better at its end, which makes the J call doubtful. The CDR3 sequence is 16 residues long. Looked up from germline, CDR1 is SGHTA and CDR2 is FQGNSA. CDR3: CASSFSTDARIETQYF. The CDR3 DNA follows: TGTGCCAGCAGCTTCTCGACAGATGCCCGAATAGAGACCCAGTACTTC.

CDR3 DNA sequence: TGTGCCAGCAGCACCTCGGGACAGGGTTACAATGAGCAGTTCTTC. Its translation: CASSTSGQGYNEQFF. The chain uses TRBV5-4 and TRBJ2-1, with 9 bases identical to TRBD1. The CDR3 runs 15 residues. The trim removed 4 bases at V and 4 bases at J, leaving 6 bases unmatched. Per the germline V gene, CDR1 is SGHNT and CDR2 is YYREEE (reference sequence).

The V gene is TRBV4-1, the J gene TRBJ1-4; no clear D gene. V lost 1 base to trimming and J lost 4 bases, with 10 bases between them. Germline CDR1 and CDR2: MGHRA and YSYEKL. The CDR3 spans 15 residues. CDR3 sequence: CASSQGVPSNEKLFF. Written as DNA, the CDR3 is TGCGCCAGCAGCCAAGGAGTCCCCAGTAATGAAAAACTGTTTTTT.

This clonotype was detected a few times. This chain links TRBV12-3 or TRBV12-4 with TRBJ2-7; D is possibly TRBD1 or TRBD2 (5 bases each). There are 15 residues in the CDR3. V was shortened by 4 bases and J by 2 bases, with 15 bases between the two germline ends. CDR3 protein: CASSSAPRDAYEQYF. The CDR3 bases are TGTGCCAGCAGTTCAGCCCCCCGGGACGCCTACGAGCAGTACTTC.

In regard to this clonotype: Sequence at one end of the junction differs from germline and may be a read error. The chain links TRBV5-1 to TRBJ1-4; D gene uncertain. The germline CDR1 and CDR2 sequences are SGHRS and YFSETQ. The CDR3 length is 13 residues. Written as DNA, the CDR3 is TGCGCCTGCAGCACCGGACTTGGTGAAAAACTGTTTTTT. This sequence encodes CACSTGLGEKLFF.

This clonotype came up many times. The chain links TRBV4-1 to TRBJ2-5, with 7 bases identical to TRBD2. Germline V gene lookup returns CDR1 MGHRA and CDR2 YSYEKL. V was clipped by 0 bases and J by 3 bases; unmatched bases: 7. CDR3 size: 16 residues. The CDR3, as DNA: TGCGCCAGCAGCCAAGATGCAGGCGGGGGTAAAGAGACCCAGTACTTC. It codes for CASSQDAGGGKETQYF.

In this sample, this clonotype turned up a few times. CDR3 coding DNA: TGTGCCAGCAGTTCCCGGGGACGGTTCTACGAGCAGTACTTC. Amino acid sequence: CASSSRGRFYEQYF. The gene calls are TRBV6-2 or TRBV6-3 and TRBJ2-7; D may be TRBD1 or TRBD2 (5 bases each). V was clipped by 4 bases and J by 3 bases, with 13 bases between them. Per germline, CDR1 MNHEY and CDR2 SVGEGT. CDR3 length equals 14 residues.

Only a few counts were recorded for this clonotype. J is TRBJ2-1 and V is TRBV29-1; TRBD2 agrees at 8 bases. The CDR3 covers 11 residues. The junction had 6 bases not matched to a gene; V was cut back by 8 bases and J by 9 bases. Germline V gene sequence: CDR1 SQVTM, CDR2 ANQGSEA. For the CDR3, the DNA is TGCAGCCCGTATCTAGCGGGTGAGCAGTTCTTC. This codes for CSPYLAGEQFF.

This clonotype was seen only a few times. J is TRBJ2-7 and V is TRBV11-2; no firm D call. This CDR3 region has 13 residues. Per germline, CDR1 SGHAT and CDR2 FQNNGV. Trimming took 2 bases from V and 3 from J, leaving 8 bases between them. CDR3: CASSLHRFYEQYF. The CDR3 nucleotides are TGTGCCAGCAGCTTACACCGGTTCTACGAGCAGTACTTC.

CDR3 coding DNA: TGTGCCAGCAGCTTTCAGGGACCTCCAACCCCCTACACCTTC. Encoded protein: CASSFQGPPTPYTF. The chain couples TRBV5-4 to TRBJ1-2, with TRBD1 as a possible D gene (5 bases). This CDR3 spans 14 amino acids. Germline CDR1 reads SGHNT; CDR2 reads YYREEE (reference sequence). V was shortened by 2 bases and J by 10 bases, with 18 bases between the two germline ends.

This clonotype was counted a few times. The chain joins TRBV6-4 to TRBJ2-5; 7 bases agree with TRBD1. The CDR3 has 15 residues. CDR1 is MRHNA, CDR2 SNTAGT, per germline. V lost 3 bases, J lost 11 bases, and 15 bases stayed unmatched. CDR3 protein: CASSESEQGNNEQYF. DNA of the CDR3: TGTGCCAGCAGTGAGTCTGAACAGGGGAACAATGAGCAGTACTTC.

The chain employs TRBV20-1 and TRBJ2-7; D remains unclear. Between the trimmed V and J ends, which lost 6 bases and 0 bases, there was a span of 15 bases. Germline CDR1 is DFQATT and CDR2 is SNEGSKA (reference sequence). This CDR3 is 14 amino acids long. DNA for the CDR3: TGCAGTGCGGCGATGGCAGGAGCCTCCTACGAGCAGTACTTC. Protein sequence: CSAAMAGASYEQYF.